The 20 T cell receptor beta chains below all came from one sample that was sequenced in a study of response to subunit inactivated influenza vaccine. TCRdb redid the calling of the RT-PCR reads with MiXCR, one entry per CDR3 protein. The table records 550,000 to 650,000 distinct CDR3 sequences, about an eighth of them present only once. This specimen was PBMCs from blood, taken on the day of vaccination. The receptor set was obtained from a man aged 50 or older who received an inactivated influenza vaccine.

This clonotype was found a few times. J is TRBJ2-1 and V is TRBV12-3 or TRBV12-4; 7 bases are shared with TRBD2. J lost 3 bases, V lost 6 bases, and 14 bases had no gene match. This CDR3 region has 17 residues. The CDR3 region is CASRSGWEGSSYNEQFF. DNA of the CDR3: TGTGCCAGCAGATCAGGGTGGGAGGGATCGAGCTACAATGAGCAGTTCTTC.

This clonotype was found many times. The CDR3 DNA reads TGTGCCAGCAGCCACCAACCTGGCAGCTACGAGCAGTACTTC. The encoded protein is CASSHQPGSYEQYF. The rearrangement links TRBV3-1 to TRBJ2-7; D unclear. The length of the CDR3 is 14 residues. Germline loops: CDR1 LGHDT, CDR2 YNNKEL (reference sequence). Trimming removed 3 bases at V and 3 bases at J, with 12 bases between.

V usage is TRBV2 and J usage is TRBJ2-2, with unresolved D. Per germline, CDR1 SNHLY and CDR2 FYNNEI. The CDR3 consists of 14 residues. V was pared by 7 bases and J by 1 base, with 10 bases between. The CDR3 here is CASIKHRNTGELFF. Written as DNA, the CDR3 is TGTGCCAGCATTAAACACAGGAACACCGGGGAGCTGTTTTTT.

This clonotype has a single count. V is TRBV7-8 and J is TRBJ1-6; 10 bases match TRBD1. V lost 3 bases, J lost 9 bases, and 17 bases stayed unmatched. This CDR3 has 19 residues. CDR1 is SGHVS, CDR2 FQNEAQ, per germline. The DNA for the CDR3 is TGTGCCAGCAGCTTGACGCGGGGACAGGGGACGTGGTCGAGTTCACCCCTCCACTTT. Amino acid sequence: CASSLTRGQGTWSSSPLHF. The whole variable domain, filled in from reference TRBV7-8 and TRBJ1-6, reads GAGVSQSPRYKVAKRGQDVALRCDPISGHVSLFWYQQALGQGPEFLTYFQNEAQLDKSGLPSDRFFAERPEGSVSTLKIQRTQQEDSAVYLCASSLTRGQGTWSSSPLHFGNGTRLTVT.

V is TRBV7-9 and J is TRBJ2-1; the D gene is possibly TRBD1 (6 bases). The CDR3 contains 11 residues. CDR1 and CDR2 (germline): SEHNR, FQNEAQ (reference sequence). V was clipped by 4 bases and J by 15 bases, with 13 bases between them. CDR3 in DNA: TGTGCCAGCAGCTCCAGGGGCCCGGGGTTCTTC. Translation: CASSSRGPGFF.

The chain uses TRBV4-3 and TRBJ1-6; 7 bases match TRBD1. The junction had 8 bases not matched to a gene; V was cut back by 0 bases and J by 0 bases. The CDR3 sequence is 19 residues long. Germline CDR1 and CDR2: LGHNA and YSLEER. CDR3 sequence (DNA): TGCGCCAGCAGCCAAGAGGCCTTGGACAGGAGCTCCTATAATTCACCCCTCCACTTT. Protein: CASSQEALDRSSYNSPLHF.

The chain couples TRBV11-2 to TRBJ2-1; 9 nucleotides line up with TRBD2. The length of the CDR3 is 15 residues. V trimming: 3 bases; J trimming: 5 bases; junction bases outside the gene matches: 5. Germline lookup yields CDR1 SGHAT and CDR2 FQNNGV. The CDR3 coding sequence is TGTGCCAGCAGCTTTTCTAGCGGGGTTCACAATGAGCAGTTCTTC. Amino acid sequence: CASSFSSGVHNEQFF.

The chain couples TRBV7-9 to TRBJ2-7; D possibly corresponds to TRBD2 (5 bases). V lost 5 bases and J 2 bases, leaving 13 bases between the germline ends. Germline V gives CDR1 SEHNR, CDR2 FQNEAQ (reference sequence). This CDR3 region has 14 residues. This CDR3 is CASSPLTGAYEQYF. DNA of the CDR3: TGTGCCAGCAGCCCTCTTACCGGGGCCTACGAGCAGTACTTC.

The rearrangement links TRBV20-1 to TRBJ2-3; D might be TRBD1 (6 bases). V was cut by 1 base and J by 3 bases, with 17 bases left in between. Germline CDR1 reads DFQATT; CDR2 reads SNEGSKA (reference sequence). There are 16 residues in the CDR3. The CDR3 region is CSARVLQGWKTDTQYF. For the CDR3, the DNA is TGCAGTGCTAGAGTTCTTCAGGGGTGGAAGACAGATACGCAGTATTTT.

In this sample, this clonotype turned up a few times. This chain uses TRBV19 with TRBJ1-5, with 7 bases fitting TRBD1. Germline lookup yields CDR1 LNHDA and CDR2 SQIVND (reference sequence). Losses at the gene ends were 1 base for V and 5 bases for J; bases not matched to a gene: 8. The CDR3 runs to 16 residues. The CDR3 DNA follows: TGTGCCAGTAGTATAGCGCAGTCAAGGGGGCATCAGCCCCAGCATTTT. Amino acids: CASSIAQSRGHQPQHF.

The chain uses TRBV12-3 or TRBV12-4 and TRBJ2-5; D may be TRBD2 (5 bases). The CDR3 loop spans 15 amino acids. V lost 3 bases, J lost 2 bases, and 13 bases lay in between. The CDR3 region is CASSLRVLAQETQYF. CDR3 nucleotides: TGTGCCAGCAGTTTGCGGGTTCTCGCACAAGAGACCCAGTACTTC.

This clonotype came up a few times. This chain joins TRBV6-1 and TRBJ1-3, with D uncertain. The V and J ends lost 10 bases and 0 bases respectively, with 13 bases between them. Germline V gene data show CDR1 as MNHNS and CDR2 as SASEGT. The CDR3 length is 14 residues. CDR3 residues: CATLPGSSGNTIYF. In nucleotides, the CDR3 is TGTGCCACCCTCCCTGGGAGCTCTGGAAACACCATATATTTT.

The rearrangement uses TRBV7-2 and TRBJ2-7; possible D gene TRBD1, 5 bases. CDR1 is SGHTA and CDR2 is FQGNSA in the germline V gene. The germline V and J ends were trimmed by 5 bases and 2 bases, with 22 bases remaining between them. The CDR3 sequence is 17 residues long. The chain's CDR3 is CASSLSPIRQLAYEQYF. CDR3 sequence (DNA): TGTGCCAGCAGCCTTAGTCCCATCCGACAGCTAGCCTACGAGCAGTACTTC.

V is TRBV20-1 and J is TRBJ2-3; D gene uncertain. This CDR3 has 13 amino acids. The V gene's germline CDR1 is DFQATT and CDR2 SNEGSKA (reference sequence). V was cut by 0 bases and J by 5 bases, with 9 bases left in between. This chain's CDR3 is CSAREIDIDTQYF. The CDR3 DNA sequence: TGCAGTGCTAGAGAAATAGATATAGATACGCAGTATTTT.

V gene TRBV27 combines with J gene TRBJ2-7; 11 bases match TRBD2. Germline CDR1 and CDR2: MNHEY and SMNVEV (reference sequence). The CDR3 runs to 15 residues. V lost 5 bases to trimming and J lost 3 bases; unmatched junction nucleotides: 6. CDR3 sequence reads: CASSITSGGYYEQYF. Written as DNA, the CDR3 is TGTGCCAGCAGTATCACTAGCGGGGGCTACTACGAGCAGTACTTC.

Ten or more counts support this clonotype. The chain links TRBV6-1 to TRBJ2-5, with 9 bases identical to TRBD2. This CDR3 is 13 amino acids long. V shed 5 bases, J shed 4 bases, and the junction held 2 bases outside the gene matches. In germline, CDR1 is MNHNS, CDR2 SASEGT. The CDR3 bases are TGTGCCAGCAGTAGCGGGAGGAGAGAGACCCAGTACTTC. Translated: CASSSGRRETQYF.

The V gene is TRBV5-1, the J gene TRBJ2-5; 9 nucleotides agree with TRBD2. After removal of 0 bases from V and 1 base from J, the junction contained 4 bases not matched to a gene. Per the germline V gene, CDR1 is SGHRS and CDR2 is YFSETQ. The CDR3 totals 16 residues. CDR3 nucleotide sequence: TGCGCCAGCAGCTTGGCTCTAGCGGGGATCCAAGAGACCCAGTACTTC. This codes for CASSLALAGIQETQYF.

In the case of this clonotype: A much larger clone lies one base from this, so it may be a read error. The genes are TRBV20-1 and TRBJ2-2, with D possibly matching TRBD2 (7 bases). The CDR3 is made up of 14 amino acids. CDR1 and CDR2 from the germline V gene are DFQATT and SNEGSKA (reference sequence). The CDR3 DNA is TGCAGTGCTAGCGGGGGGCCGAACACCGGGGACCTGTTTTTT. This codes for CSASGGPNTGDLFF.

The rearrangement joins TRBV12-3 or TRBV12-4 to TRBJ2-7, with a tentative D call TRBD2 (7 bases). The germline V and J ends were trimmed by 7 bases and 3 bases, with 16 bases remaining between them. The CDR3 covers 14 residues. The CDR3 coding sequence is TGTGCCAGCACCCCGGGGGGACAAAACTACGAGCAGTACTTC. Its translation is CASTPGGQNYEQYF.

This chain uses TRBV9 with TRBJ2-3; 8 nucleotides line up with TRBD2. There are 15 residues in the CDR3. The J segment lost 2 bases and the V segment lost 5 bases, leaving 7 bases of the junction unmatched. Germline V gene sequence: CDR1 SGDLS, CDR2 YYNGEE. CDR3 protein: CASSQSGSPTDTQYF. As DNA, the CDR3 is TGTGCCAGCAGTCAAAGCGGGAGCCCCACAGATACGCAGTATTTT.